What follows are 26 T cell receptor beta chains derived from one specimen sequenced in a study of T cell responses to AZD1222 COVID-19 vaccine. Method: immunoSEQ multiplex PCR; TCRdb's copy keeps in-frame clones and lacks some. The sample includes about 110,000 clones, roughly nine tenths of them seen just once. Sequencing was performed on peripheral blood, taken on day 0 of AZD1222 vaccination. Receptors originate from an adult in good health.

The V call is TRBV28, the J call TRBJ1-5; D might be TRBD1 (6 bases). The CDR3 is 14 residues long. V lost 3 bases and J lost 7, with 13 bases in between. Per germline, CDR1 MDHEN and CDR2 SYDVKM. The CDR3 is CASSFKGGGQPQHF. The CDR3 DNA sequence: TGTGCCAGCAGTTTTAAGGGGGGCGGGCAGCCCCAGCATTTT.

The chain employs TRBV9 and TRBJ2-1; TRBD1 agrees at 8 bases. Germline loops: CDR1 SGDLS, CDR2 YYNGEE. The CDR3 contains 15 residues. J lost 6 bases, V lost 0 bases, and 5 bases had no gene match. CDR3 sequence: CASSVDGQGINEQFF. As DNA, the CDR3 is TGTGCCAGCAGCGTAGACGGACAGGGTATCAATGAGCAGTTCTTC. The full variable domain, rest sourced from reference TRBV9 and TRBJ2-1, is DSGVTQTPKHLITATGQRVTLRCSPRSGDLSVYWYQQSLDQGLQFLIQYYNGEERAKGNILERFSAQQFPDLHSELNLSSLELGDSALYFCASSVDGQGINEQFFGPGTRLTVL.

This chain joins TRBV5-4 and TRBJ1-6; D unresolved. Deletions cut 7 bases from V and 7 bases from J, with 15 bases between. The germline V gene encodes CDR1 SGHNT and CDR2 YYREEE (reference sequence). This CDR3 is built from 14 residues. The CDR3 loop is CASAVAGFNSPLHF. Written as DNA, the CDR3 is TGTGCCAGCGCTGTTGCGGGGTTCAATTCACCCCTCCACTTT.

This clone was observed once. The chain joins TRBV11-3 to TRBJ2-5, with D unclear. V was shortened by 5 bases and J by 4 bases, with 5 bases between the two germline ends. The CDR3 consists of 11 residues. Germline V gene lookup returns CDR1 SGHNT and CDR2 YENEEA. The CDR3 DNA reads TGTGCCAGCAGCGATGGAGAGACCCAGTACTTC. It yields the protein CASSDGETQYF.

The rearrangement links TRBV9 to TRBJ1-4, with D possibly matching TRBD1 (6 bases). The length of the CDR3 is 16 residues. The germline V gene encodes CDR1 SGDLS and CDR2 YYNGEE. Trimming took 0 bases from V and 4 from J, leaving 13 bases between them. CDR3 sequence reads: CASSVGLGQSNEKLFF. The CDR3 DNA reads TGTGCCAGCAGCGTAGGTTTAGGACAGAGTAATGAAAAACTGTTTTTT. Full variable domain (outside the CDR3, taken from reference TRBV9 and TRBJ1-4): DSGVTQTPKHLITATGQRVTLRCSPRSGDLSVYWYQQSLDQGLQFLIQYYNGEERAKGNILERFSAQQFPDLHSELNLSSLELGDSALYFCASSVGLGQSNEKLFFGSGTQLSVL.

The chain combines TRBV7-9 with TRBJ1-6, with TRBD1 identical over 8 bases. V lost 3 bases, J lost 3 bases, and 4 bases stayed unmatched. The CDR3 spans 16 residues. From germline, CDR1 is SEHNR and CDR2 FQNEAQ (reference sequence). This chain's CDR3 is CASSLTGVNYNSPLHF. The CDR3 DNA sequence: TGTGCCAGCAGCTTGACAGGGGTAAACTATAATTCACCCCTCCACTTT.

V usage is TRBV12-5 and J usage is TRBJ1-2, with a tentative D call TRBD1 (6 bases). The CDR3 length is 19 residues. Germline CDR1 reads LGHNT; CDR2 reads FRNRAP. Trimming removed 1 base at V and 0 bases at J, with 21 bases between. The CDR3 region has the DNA TGTGCTAGTGGTTTGGCCCAACTCTTTTTGGACAGTTCTAACTATGGCTACACCTTC. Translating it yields CASGLAQLFLDSSNYGYTF.

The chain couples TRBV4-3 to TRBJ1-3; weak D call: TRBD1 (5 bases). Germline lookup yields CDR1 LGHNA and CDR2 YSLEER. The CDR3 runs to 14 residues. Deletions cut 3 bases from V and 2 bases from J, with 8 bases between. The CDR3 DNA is TGCGCCAGCAGCCATACGGGGGCTGGAAACACCATATATTTT. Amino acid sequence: CASSHTGAGNTIYF.

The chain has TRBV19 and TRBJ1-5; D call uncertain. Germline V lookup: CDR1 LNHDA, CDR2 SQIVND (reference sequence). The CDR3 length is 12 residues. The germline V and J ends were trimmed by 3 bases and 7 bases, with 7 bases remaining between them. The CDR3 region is CASSISGQPQHF. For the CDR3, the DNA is TGTGCCAGTAGTATTTCGGGCCAGCCCCAGCATTTT.

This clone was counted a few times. The CDR3: CASSQARGEVNTEAFF. In DNA, the CDR3 is TGTGCCAGCAGCCAAGCGAGGGGGGAAGTTAACACTGAAGCTTTCTTT. The rearrangement uses TRBV3-1 (or the pseudogene TRBV3-2) and TRBJ1-1; D is possibly TRBD1 (6 bases). V lost 1 base and J 2 bases, leaving 14 bases between the germline ends. The CDR3 is 16 residues long. Germline CDR1 is LGHDT and CDR2 is YNNKEL (reference sequence).

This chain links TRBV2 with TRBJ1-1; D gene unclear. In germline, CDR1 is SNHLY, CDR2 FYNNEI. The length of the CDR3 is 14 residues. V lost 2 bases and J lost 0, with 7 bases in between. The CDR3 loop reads CASSERSLNTEAFF. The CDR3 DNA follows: TGTGCCAGCAGTGAAAGATCTTTGAACACTGAAGCTTTCTTT.

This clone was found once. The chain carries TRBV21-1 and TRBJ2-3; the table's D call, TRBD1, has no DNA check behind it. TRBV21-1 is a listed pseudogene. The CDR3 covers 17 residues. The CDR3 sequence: CASSQVVGIASTDTQYF. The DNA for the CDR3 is TGTGCCAGCAGCCAGGTGGTCGGAATCGCTAGCACAGATACGCAGTATTTT.

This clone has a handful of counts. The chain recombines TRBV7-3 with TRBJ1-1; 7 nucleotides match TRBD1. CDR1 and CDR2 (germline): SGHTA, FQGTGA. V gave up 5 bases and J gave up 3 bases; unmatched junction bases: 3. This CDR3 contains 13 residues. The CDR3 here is CASSRGQDTEAFF. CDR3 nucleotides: TGTGCCAGCAGCAGGGGGCAGGACACTGAAGCTTTCTTT.

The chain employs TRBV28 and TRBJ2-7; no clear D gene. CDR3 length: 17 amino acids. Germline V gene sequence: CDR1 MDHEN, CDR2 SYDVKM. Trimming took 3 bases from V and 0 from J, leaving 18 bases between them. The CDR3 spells CASSFTSLGGSSYEQYF. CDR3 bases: TGTGCCAGCAGTTTTACCTCGCTTGGCGGCAGCTCCTACGAGCAGTACTTC.

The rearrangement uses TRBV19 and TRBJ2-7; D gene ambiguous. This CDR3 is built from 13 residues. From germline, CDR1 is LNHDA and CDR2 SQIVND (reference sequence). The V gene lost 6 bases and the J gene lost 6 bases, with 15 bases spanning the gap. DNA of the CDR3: TGTGCCAGTAGGCCCCCACAAAGGTCCGAGCAGTACTTC. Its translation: CASRPPQRSEQYF.

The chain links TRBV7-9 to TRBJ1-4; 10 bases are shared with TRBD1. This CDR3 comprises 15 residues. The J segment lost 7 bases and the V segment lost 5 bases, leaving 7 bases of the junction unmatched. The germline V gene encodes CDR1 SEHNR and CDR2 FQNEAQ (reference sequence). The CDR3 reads CASSPPGQGTEKLFF. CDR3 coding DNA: TGTGCCAGCAGCCCTCCGGGACAGGGGACTGAAAAACTGTTTTTT.

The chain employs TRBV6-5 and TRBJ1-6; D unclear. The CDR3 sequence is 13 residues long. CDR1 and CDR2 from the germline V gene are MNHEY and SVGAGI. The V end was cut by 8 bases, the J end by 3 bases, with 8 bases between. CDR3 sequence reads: CASADGYNSPLHF. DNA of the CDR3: TGTGCCAGCGCTGACGGCTATAATTCACCCCTCCACTTT.

The CDR3 nucleotides are TGTGCCAGCAGCTACACAGGAGCAGATACGCAGTATTTT. It specifies CASSYTGADTQYF. V usage is TRBV7-2 and J usage is TRBJ2-3; a weak D match, TRBD1 (5 bases). V lost 4 bases and J lost 4, with 9 bases in between. Per germline, CDR1 SGHTA and CDR2 FQGNSA. CDR3 length: 13 residues.

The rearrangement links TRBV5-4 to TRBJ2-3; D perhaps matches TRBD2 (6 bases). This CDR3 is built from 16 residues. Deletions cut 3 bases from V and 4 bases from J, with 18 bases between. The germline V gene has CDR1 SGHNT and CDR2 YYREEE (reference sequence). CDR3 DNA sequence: TGTGCCAGCAGCTCAGGCGTGGGGGGTCCACCAGATACGCAGTATTTT. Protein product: CASSSGVGGPPDTQYF.

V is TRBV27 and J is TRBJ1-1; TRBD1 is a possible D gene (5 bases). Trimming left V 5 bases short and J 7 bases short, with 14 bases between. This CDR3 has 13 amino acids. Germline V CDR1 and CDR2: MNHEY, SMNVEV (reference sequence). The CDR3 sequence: CASSPEGYGEAFF. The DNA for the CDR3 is TGTGCCAGCAGTCCCGAGGGGTATGGTGAAGCTTTCTTT.

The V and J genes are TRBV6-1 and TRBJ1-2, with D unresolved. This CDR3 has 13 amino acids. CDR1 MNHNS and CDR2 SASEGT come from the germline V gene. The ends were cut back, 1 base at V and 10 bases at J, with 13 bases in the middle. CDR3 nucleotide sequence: TGTGCCAGCAGTGAAGGTGTGGGCCTCTTCTACACCTTC. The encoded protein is CASSEGVGLFYTF.

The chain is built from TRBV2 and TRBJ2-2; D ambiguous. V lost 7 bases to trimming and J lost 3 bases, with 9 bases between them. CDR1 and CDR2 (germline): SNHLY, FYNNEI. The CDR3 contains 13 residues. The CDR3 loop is CASMVGYTGELFF. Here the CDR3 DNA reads TGTGCCAGCATGGTGGGGTACACCGGGGAGCTGTTTTTT.

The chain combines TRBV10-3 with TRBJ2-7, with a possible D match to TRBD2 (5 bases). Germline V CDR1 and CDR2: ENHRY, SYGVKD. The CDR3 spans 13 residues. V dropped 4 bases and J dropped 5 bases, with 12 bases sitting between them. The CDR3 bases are TGTGCCATCAGTGTTGAAGGAGGAAACGAGCAGTACTTC. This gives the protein CAISVEGGNEQYF.

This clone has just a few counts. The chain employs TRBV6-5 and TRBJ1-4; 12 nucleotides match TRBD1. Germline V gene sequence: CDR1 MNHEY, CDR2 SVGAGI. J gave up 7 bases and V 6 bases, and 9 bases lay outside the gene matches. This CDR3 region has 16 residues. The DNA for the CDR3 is TGTGCCAGCAGATACGGGACAGGGGGCGGGGGTGAAAAACTGTTTTTT. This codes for CASRYGTGGGGEKLFF.

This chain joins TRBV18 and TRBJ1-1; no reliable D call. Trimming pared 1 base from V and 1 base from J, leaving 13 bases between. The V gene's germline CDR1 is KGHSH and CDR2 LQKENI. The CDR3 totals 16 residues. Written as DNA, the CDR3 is TGTGCCAGCTCACCACTCTTTAGTCCAGCGAACACTGAAGCTTTCTTT. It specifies CASSPLFSPANTEAFF.

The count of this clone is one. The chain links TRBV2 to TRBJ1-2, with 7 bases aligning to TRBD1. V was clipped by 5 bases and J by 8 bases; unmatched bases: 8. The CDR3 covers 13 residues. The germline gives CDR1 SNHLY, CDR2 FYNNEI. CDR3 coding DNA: TGTGCCAGCAGTCGACAGGGAGTCCGGGGCTACACCTTC. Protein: CASSRQGVRGYTF.